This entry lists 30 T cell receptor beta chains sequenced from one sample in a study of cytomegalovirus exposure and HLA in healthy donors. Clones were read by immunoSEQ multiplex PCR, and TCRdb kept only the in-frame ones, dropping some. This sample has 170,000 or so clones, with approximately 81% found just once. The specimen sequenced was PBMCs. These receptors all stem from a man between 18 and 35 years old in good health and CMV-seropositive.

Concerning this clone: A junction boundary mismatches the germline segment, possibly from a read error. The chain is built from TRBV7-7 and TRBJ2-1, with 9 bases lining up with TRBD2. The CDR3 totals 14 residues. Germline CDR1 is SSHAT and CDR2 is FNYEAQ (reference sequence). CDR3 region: CASSLAGAHNEQFF. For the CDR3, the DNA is TGTGCTAGCAGCTTAGCGGGGGCCCACAATGAGCAGTTCTTC. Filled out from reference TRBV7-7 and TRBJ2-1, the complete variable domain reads GAGVSQSPRYKVTKRGQDVTLRCDPISSHATLYWYQQALGQGPEFLTYFNYEAQPDKSGLPSDRFSAERPEGSISTLTIQRTEQRDSAMYRCASSLAGAHNEQFFGPGTRLTVL.

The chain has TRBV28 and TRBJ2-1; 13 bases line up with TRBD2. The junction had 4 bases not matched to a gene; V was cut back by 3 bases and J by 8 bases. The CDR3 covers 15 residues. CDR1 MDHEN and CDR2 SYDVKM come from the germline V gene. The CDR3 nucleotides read TGTGCCAGCAGTTTCACTAGCGGGAGGGCCCATGAGCAGTTCTTC. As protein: CASSFTSGRAHEQFF.

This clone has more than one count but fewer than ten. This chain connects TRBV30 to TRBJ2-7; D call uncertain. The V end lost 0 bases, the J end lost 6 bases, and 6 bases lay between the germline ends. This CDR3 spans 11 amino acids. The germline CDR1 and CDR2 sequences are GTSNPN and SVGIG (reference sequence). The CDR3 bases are TGTGCCTGGAGTGTTGCCAGCGAGCAGTACTTC. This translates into CAWSVASEQYF.

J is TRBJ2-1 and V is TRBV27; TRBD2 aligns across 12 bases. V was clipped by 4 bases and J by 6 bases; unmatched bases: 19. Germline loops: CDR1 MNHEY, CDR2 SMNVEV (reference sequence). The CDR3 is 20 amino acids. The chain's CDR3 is CASSSPHRASGGADGNEQFF. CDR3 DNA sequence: TGTGCCAGCAGTTCCCCCCATCGGGCTAGCGGGGGGGCGGACGGCAATGAGCAGTTCTTC.

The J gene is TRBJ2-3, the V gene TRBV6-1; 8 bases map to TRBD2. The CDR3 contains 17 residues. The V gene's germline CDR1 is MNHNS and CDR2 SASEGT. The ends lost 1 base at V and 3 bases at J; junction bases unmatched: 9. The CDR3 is CASSEERTAGETDTQYF. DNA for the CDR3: TGTGCCAGCAGTGAAGAAAGAACAGCGGGGGAGACAGATACGCAGTATTTT.

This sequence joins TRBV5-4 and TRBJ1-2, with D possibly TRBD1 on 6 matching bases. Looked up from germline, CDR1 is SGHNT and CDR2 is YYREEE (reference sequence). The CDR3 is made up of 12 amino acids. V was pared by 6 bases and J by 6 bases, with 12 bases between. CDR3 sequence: CASNLDRNGYTF. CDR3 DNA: TGTGCCAGCAATCTGGACAGAAATGGCTACACCTTC.

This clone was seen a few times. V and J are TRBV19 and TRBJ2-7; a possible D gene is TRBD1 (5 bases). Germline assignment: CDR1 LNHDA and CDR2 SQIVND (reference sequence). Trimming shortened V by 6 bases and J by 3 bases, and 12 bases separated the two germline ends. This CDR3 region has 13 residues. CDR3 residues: CASSNLRDYEQYF. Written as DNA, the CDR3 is TGTGCCAGTAGCAATCTCAGGGACTACGAGCAGTACTTC. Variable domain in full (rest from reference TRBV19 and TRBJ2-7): DGGITQSPKYLFRKEGQNVTLSCEQNLNHDAMYWYRQDPGQGLRLIYYSQIVNDFQKGDIAEGYSVSREKKESFPLTVTSAQKNPTAFYLCASSNLRDYEQYFGPGTRLTVT.

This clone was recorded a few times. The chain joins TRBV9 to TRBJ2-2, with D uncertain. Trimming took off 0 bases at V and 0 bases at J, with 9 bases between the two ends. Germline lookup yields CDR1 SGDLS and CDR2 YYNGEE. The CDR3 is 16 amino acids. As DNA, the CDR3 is TGTGCCAGCAGCGTAGGGCTGCCGCCGAACACCGGGGAGCTGTTTTTT. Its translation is CASSVGLPPNTGELFF.

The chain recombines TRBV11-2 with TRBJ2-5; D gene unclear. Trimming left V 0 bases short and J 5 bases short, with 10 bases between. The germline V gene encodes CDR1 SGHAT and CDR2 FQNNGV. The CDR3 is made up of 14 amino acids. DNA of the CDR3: TGTGCCAGCAGCTTAGAGAGGTTTTGGGAGACCCAGTACTTC. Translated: CASSLERFWETQYF.

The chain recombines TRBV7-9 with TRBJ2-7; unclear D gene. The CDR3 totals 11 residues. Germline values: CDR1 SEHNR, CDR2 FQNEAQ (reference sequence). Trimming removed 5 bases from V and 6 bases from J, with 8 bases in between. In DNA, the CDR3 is TGTGCCAGCAGCCCGTCTGTCGAGCAGTACTTC. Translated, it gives CASSPSVEQYF.

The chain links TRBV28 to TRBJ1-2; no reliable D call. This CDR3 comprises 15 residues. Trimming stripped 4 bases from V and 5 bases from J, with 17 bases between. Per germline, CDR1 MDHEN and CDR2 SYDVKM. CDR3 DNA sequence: TGTGCCAGCAGTTCATCCTCAGGTGACCCTTATGGCTACACCTTC. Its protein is CASSSSSGDPYGYTF.

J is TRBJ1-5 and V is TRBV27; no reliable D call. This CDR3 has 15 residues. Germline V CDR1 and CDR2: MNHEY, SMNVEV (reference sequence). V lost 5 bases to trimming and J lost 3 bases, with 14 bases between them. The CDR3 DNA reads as TGTGCCAGCAGTCGCGGAGCTTATCCCAATCAGCCCCAGCATTTT. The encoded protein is CASSRGAYPNQPQHF.

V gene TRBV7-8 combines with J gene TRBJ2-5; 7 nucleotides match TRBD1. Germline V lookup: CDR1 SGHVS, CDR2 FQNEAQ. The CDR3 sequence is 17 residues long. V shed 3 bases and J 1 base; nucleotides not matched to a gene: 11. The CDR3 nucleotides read TGTGCCAGCAGCTTTACACGGGACAGTTCCTTCCAAGAGACCCAGTACTTC. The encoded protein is CASSFTRDSSFQETQYF.

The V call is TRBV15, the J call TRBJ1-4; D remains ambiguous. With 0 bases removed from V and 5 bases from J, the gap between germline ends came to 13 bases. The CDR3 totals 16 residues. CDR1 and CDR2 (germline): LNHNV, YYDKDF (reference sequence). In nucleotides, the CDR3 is TGTGCCACCAGCAGAGATCTCGCGGGGTTAAATGAAAAACTGTTTTTT. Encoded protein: CATSRDLAGLNEKLFF.

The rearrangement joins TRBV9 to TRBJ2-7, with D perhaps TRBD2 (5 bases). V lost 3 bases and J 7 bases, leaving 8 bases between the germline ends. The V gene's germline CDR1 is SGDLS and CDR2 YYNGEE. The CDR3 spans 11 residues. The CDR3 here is CASSATGEQYF. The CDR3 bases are TGTGCCAGCAGCGCGACGGGGGAGCAGTACTTC.

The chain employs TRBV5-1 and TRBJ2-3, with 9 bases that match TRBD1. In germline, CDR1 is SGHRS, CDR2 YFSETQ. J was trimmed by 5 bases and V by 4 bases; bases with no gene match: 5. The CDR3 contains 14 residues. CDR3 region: CASSQGQGRDTQYF. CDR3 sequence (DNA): TGCGCCAGCAGCCAGGGACAGGGCCGAGATACGCAGTATTTT.

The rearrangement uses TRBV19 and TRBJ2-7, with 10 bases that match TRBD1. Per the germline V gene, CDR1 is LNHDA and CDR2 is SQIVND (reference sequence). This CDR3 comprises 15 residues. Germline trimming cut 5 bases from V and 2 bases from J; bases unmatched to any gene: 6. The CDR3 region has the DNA TGTGCCAGTAGTGACGGGACAGGGGCAACCTACGAGCAGTACTTC. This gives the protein CASSDGTGATYEQYF.

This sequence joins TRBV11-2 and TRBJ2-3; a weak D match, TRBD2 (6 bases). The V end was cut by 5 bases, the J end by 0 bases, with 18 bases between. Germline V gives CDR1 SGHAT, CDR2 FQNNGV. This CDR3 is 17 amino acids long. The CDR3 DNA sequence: TGTGCCAGCAGCCCAACGTGGAGCGGGCCTAGCACAGATACGCAGTATTTT. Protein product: CASSPTWSGPSTDTQYF.

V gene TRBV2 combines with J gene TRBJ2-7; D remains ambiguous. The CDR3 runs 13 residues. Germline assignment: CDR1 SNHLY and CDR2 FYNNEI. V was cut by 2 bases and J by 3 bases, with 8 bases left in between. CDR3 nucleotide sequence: TGTGCCAGCAGTGAACCGACATACTACGAGCAGTACTTC. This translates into CASSEPTYYEQYF.

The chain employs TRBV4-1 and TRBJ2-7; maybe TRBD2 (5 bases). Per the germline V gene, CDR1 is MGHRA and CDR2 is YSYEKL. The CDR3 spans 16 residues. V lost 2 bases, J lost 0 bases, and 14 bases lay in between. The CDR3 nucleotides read TGCGCCAGCAGCCAAACCCTACTAGAATACTCCTACGAGCAGTACTTC. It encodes CASSQTLLEYSYEQYF.

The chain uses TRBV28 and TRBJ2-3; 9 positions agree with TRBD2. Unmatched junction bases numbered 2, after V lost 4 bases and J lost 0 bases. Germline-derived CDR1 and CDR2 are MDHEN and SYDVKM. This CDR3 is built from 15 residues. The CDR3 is CASSSSGGSTDTQYF. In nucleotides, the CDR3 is TGTGCCAGCAGTTCCAGCGGGGGGAGCACAGATACGCAGTATTTT.

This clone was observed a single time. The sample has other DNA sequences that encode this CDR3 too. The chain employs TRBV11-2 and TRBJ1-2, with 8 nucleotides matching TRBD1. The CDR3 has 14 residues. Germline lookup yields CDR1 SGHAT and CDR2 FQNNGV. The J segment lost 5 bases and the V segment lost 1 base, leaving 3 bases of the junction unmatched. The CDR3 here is CASSLGTGGYGYTF. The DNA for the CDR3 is TGTGCCAGCAGCTTAGGTACAGGGGGATATGGCTACACCTTC.

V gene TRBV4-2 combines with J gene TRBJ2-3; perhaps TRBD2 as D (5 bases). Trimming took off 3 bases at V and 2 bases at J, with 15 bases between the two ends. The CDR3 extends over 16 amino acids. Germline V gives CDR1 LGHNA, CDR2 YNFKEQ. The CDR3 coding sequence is TGTGCCAGCAGCCAGGCTGTAGCGAGTAACACAGATACGCAGTATTTT. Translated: CASSQAVASNTDTQYF.

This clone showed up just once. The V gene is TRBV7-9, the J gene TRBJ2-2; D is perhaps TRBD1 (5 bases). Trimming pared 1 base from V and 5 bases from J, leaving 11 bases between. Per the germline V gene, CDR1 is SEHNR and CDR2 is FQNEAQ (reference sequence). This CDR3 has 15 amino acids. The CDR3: CASSLGAGRTGELFF. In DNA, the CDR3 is TGTGCCAGCAGCTTAGGGGCAGGGCGAACCGGGGAGCTGTTTTTT.

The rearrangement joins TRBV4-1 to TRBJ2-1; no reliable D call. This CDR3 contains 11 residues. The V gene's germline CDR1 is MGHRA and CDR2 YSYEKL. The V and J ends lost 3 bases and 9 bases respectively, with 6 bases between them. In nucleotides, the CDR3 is TGCGCCAGCAGCCATGGTAGTGAGCAGTTCTTC. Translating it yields CASSHGSEQFF.

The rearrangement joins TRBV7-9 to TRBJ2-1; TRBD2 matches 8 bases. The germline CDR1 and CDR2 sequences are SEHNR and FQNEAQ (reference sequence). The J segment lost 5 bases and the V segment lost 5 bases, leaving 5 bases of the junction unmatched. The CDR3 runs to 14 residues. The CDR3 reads CASSREAGDNEQFF. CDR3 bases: TGTGCCAGCAGCCGTGAAGCGGGAGACAATGAGCAGTTCTTC.

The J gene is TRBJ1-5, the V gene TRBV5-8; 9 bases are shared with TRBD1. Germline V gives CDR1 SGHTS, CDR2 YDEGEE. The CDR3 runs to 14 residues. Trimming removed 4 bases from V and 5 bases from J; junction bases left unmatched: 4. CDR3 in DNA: TGTGCCAGCAGCGTCGGACAGGGGTATCAGCCCCAGCATTTT. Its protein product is CASSVGQGYQPQHF.

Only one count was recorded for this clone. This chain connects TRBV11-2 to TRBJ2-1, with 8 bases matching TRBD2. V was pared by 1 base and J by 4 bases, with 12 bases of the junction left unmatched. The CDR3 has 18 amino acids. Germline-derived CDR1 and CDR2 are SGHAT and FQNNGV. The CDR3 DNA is TGTGCCAGCAGCTTAGGTGGGAGCGGGGGAACCCGGTACAATGAGCAGTTCTTC. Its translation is CASSLGGSGGTRYNEQFF. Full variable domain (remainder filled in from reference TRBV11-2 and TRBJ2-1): EAGVAQSPRYKIIEKRQSVAFWCNPISGHATLYWYQQILGQGPKLLIQFQNNGVVDDSQLPKDRFSAERLKGVDSTLKIQPAKLEDSAVYLCASSLGGSGGTRYNEQFFGPGTRLTVL.

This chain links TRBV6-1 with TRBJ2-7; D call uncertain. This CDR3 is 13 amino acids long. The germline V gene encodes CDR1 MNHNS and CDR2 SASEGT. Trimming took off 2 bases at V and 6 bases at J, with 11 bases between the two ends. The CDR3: CASSEFVASEQYF. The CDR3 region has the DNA TGTGCCAGCAGTGAATTCGTAGCATCCGAGCAGTACTTC.

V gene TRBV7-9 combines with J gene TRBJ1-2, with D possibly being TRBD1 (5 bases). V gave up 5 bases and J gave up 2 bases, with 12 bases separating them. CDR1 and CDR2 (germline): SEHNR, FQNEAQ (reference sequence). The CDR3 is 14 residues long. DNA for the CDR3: TGTGCCAGCAGCGCGGGACCGGCCAACTATGGCTACACCTTC. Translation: CASSAGPANYGYTF.